At least ten counts were recorded for the clone carrying this TCR beta chain. Its cognate antigen is unknown. CDR3 size: 15 residues. The germline CDR1 and CDR2 sequences are ENHRY and SYGVKD. Deletions cut 8 bases from V and 1 base from J, with 15 bases between. This specimen comes from a study of Graves' ophthalmopathy and Graves' hyperthyroidism. Other autoimmune diseases, uncontrolled infections, pregnancy or lactation excluded patients from enrollment. Clinical symptoms, serum thyroxine, TRAb, thyroid ultrasound and orbital computed tomography formed the basis of diagnosis. Study conclusions and caveats: Between ophthalmopathy and stable hyperthyroidism, a 13-signature model drew a separation with nearly 90% sensitivity and around 80% specificity. Blood samples also showed most expanded thyroid clonotypes exceeding 0.001 frequency.

For repertoire sequencing, the TCR beta CDR3 regions were amplified from RNA transcripts. Following a first-round RT-PCR that used HTBI primers, a second-round multiplex PCR was carried out. Using its own MiXCR run on the multiplex PCR reads, TCRdb lists one record per CDR3 protein. The sample holds over a million distinct CDR3 sequences, about 36% seen once. Specimen: peripheral blood or thyroid tissue (not recorded which). The TCR comes from an adult man with Graves' hyperthyroidism. This chain connects TRBV10-3 to TRBJ1-5; tentatively, D is TRBD1 (6 bases). The DNA for the CDR3 is TGTGCCATCGCTTCAGGGGATGGGAGCAATCAGCCCCAGCATTTT. This gives the protein CAIASGDGSNQPQHF.